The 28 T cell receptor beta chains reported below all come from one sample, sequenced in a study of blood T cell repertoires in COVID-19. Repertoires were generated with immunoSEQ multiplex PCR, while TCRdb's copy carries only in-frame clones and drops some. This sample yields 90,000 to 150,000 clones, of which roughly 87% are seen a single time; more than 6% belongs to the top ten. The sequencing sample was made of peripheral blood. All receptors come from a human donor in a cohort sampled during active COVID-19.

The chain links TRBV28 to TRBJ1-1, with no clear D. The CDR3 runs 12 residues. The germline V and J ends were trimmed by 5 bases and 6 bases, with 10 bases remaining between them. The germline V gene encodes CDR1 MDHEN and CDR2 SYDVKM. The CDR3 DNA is TGTGCCAGCAGTCTTCTCCGGGCTGAAGCTTTCTTT. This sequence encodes CASSLLRAEAFF. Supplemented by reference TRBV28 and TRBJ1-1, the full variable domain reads DVKVTQSSRYLVKRTGEKVFLECVQDMDHENMFWYRQDPGLGLRLIYFSYDVKMKEKGDIPEGYSVSREKKERFSLILESASTNQTSMYLCASSLLRAEAFFGQGTRLTVV.

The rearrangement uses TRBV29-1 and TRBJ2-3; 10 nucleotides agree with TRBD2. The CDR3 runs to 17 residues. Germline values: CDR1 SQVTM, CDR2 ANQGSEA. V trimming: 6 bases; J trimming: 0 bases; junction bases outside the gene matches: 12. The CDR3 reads CSVELAGPRRSTDTQYF. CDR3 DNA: TGCAGCGTCGAACTAGCGGGGCCTAGGAGGAGCACAGATACGCAGTATTTT.

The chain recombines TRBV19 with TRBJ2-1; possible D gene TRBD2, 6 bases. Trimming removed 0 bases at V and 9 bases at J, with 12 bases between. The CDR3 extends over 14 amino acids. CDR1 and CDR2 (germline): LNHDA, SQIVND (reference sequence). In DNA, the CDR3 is TGTGCCAGTAGTATAGATAATTGGGGGGTTGAGCAGTTCTTC. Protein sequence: CASSIDNWGVEQFF.

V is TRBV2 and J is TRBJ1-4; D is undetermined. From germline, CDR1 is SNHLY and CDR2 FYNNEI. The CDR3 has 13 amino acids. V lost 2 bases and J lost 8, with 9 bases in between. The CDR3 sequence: CASSERSEEKLFF. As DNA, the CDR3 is TGTGCCAGCAGTGAACGGTCCGAGGAAAAACTGTTTTTT.

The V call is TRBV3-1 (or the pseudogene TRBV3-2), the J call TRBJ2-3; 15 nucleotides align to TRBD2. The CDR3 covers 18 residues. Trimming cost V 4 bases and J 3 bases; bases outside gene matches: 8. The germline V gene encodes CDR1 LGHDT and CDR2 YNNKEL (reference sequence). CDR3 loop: CASSRTSGRAIFTDTQYF. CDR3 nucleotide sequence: TGTGCCAGCAGCCGGACTAGCGGGAGGGCCATTTTTACAGATACGCAGTATTTT.

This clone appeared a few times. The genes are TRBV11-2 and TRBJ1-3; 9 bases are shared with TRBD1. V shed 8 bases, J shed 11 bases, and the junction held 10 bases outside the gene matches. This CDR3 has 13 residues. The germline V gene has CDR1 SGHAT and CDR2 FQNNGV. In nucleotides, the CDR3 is TGTGCCAGCGGAGACAGGGGGAGGTTTGCCATATATTTT. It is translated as CASGDRGRFAIYF.

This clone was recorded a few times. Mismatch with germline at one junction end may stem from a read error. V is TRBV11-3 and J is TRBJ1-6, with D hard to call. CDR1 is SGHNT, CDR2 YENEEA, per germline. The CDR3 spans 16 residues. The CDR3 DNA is TGTGCCAGCAGCCACACAGCGGCCTCCCATAATTCACCCCTCCACTTT. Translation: CASSHTAASHNSPLHF.

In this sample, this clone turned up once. CDR3 sequence reads: CASSSRRGTGGTGTDTQYF. The CDR3 DNA reads as TGTGCCAGTAGTAGCCGCCGGGGGACAGGTGGTACGGGGACAGATACGCAGTATTTT. The chain uses TRBV19 and TRBJ2-3; TRBD1 agrees at 8 bases. Germline CDR1 is LNHDA and CDR2 is SQIVND (reference sequence). V gave up 4 bases and J gave up 3 bases; unmatched junction bases: 18. CDR3 length: 19 amino acids.

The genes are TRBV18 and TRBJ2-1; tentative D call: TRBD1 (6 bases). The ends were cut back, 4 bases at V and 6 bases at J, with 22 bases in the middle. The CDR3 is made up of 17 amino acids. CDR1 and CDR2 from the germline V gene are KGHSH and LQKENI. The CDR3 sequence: CASSQAGQGTGFNEQFF. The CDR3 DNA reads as TGTGCCAGCTCACAAGCAGGGCAGGGGACCGGTTTCAATGAGCAGTTCTTC.

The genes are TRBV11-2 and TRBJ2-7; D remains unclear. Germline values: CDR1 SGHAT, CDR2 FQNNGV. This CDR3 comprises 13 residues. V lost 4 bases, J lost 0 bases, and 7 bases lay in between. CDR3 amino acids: CASSYIVSYEQYF. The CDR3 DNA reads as TGTGCCAGCAGCTATATAGTCTCCTACGAGCAGTACTTC.

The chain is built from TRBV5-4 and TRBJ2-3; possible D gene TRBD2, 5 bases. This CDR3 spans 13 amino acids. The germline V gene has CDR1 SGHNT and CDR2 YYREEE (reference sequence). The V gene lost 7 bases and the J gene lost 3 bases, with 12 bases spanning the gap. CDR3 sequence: CASGFSDTDTQYF. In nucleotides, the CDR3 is TGTGCCAGCGGGTTTAGCGATACAGATACGCAGTATTTT.

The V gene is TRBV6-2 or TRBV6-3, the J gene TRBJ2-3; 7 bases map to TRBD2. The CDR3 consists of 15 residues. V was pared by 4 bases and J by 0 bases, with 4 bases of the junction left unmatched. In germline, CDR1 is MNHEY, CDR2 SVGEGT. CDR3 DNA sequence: TGTGCCAGCAGTTCACTGCGGGGGAGCACAGATACGCAGTATTTT. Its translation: CASSSLRGSTDTQYF.

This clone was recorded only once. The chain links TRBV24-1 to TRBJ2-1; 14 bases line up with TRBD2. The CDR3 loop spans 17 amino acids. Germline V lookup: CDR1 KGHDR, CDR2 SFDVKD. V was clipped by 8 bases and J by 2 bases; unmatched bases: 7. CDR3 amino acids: CATMGTSGRVTYNEQFF. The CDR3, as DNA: TGTGCCACCATGGGGACTAGCGGGAGAGTAACCTACAATGAGCAGTTCTTC.

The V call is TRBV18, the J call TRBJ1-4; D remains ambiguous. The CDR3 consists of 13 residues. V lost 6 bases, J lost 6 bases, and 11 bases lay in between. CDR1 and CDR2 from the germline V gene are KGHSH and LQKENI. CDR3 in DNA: TGTGCCAGCTCGCCAGACATCTATGAAAAACTGTTTTTT. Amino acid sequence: CASSPDIYEKLFF.

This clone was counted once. The CDR3 is CASSLEQGVENTEAFF. The CDR3 nucleotides are TGTGCCAGCAGCTTGGAACAGGGCGTAGAGAACACTGAAGCTTTCTTT. The chain employs TRBV5-4 and TRBJ1-1; a weak D match, TRBD1 (6 bases). Deletions cut 0 bases from V and 1 base from J, with 13 bases between. Germline V gene lookup returns CDR1 SGHNT and CDR2 YYREEE (reference sequence). The CDR3 has 16 residues.

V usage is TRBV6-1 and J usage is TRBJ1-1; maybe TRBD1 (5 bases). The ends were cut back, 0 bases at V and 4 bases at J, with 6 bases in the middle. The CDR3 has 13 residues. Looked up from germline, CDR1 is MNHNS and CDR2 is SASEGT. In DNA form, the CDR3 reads TGTGCCAGCAGTGAAGCAGGGGTCACTGAAGCTTTCTTT. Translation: CASSEAGVTEAFF.

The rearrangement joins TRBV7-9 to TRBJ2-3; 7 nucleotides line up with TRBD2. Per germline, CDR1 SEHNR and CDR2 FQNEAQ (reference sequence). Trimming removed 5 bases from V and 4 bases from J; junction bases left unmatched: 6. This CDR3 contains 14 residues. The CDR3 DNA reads TGTGCCAGCAGCCTAGGACTAGGTGCAGATACGCAGTATTTT. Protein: CASSLGLGADTQYF. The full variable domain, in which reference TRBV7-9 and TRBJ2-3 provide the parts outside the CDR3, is DTGVSQNPRHKITKRGQNVTFRCDPISEHNRLYWYRQTLGQGPEFLTYFQNEAQLEKSRLLSDRFSAERPKGSFSTLEIQRTEQGDSAMYLCASSLGLGADTQYFGPGTRLTVL.

The CDR3 reads CASSLQGQRPNYGYTF. The CDR3, as DNA: TGTGCCAGCAGTTTACAGGGACAAAGACCTAACTATGGCTACACCTTC. This sequence joins TRBV27 and TRBJ1-2; D might be TRBD1 (6 bases). This CDR3 region has 16 residues. Germline V gives CDR1 MNHEY, CDR2 SMNVEV (reference sequence). With 2 bases removed from V and 0 bases from J, the gap between germline ends came to 13 bases.

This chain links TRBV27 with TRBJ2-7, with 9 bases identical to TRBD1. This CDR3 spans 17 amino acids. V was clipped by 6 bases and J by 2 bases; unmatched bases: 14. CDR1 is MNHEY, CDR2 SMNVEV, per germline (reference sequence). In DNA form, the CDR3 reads TGTGCCAGCAGCCGACAAATTCTACAGGGGGCAGCCTACGAGCAGTACTTC. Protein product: CASSRQILQGAAYEQYF.

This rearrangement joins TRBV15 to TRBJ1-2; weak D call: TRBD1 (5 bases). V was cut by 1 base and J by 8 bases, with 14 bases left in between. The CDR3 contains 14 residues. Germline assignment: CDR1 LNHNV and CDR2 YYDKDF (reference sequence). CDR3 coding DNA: TGTGCCACCAGCAGAGCGGGGGGGATAAGGGGCTACACCTTC. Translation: CATSRAGGIRGYTF.

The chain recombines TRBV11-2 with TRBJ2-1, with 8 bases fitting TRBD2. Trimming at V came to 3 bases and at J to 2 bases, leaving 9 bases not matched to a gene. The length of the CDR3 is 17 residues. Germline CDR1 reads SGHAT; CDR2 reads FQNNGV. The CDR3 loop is CASSFIGGLGAYNEQFF. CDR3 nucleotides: TGTGCCAGCAGCTTTATAGGGGGACTAGGCGCCTACAATGAGCAGTTCTTC.

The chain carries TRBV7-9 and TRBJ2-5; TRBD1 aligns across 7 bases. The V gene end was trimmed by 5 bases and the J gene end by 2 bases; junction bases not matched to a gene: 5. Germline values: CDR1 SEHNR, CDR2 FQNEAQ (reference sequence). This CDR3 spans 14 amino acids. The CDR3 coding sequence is TGTGCCAGCAGCCTACGGACAGGTCAAGAGACCCAGTACTTC. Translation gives CASSLRTGQETQYF.

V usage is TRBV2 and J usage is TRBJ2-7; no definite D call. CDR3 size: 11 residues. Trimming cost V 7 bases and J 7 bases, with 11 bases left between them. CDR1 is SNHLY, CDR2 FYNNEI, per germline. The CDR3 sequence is CASTSSYEQYF. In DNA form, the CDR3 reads TGTGCCAGCACATCTAGTTATGAGCAGTACTTC.

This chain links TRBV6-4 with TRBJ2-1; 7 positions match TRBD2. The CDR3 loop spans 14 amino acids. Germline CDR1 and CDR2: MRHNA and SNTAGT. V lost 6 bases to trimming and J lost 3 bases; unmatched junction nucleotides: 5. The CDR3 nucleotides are TGTGCCAGCAGAAGGGAGGGAATCTACAATGAGCAGTTCTTC. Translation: CASRREGIYNEQFF.

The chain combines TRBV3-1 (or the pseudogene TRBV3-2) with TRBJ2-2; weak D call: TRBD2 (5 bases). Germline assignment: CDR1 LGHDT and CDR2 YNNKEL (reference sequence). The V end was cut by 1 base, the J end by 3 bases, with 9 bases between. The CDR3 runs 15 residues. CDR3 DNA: TGTGCCAGCAGCCAAGTAACGGGGTACACCGGGGAGCTGTTTTTT. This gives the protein CASSQVTGYTGELFF.

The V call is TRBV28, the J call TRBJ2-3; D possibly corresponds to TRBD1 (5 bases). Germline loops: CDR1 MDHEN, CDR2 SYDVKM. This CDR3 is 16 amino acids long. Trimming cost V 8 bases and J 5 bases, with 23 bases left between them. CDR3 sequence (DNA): TGTGCCAGCGTACCCCCCCTGGGGCAGGCGAAAGATACGCAGTATTTT. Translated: CASVPPLGQAKDTQYF.

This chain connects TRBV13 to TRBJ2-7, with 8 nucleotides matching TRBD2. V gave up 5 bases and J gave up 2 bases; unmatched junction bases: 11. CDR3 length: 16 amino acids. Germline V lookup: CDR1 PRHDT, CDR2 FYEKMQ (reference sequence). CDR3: CASSQTVGAGAYEQYF. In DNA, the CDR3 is TGTGCCAGCAGCCAGACGGTCGGAGCGGGAGCCTACGAGCAGTACTTC.

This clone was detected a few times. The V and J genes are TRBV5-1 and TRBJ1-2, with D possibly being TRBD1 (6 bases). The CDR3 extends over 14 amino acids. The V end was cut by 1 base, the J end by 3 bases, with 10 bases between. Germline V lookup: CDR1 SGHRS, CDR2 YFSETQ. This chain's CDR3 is CASSLRQEYYGYTF. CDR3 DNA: TGCGCCAGCAGCTTGCGACAGGAATACTATGGCTACACCTTC.